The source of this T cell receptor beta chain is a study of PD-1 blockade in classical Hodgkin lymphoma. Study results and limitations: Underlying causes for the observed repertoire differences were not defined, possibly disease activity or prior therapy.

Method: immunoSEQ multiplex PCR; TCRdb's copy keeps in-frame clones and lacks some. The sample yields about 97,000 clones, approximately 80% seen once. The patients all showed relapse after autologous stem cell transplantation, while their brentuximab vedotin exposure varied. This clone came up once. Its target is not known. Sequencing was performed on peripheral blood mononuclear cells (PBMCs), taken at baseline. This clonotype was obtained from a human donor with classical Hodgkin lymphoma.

CDR3 in amino acids: CASSPRRGQNTEAFF. CDR3 nucleotides: TGTGCCAGCTCACCAAGGAGGGGCCAGAACACTGAAGCTTTCTTT. This chain uses TRBV18 with TRBJ1-1; D may be TRBD1 (5 bases). The germline gives CDR1 KGHSH, CDR2 LQKENI. This CDR3 spans 15 amino acids. V lost 2 bases to trimming and J lost 1 base, with 11 bases between them.